These 26 T cell receptor beta chains share one sample of origin, sequenced in a study of cytomegalovirus exposure and HLA in healthy donors. The method was immunoSEQ multiplex PCR; TCRdb's version includes in-frame clones alone and lacks a portion of them. The sample includes fewer than 400,000 clones, approximately 86% of them seen just once. Sequences were obtained from PBMCs. The receptors were gathered from a man aged 25 to 40 in good health and CMV-seronegative.

A few counts support this clone. The chain couples TRBV29-1 to TRBJ1-2, with D unclear. The V gene lost 5 bases and the J gene lost 9 bases, with 10 bases spanning the gap. Looked up from germline, CDR1 is SQVTM and CDR2 is ANQGSEA. The CDR3 runs 10 residues. The CDR3: CSVMAGSYTF. The CDR3 region has the DNA TGCAGCGTTATGGCGGGTAGCTACACCTTC.

A few counts support this clone. Other nucleotide sequences from this sample produce the same CDR3. The chain combines TRBV7-9 with TRBJ1-1, with D unclear. The germline CDR1 and CDR2 sequences are SEHNR and FQNEAQ (reference sequence). Trimming removed 3 bases from V and 1 base from J, with 6 bases in between. The CDR3 extends over 13 amino acids. The CDR3 region is CASSLAGNTEAFF. The CDR3 DNA reads TGTGCCAGCAGCTTGGCGGGGAACACTGAAGCTTTCTTT.

This rearrangement joins TRBV10-2 to TRBJ1-2; TRBD1 matches 7 bases. Germline V gene sequence: CDR1 WSHSY, CDR2 SAAADI. Unmatched junction bases numbered 19, after V lost 10 bases and J lost 5 bases. This CDR3 contains 16 residues. This CDR3 reads CATEGGPDGFRYGYTF. The DNA for the CDR3 is TGCGCCACCGAAGGGGGCCCCGACGGTTTCCGGTATGGCTACACCTTC.

The chain has TRBV12-5 and TRBJ1-1; no clear D. There are 13 residues in the CDR3. V lost 0 bases to trimming and J lost 3 bases, with 5 bases between them. Germline V gene data show CDR1 as LGHNT and CDR2 as FRNRAP. CDR3 sequence (DNA): TGTGCTAGTGGTTTGGTAACTTACACTGAAGCTTTCTTT. As protein: CASGLVTYTEAFF.

This clone has a handful of counts. The rearrangement joins TRBV7-9 to TRBJ2-2; D unresolved. V gave up 1 base and J gave up 6 bases, with 9 bases separating them. The CDR3 is 14 residues long. Germline CDR1 SEHNR, CDR2 FQNEAQ (reference sequence). CDR3 amino acids: CASSLVIGAGELFF. The CDR3 nucleotides are TGTGCCAGCAGCTTAGTTATCGGAGCCGGGGAGCTGTTTTTT.

The chain couples TRBV5-4 to TRBJ1-1; D is uncertain. Germline lookup yields CDR1 SGHNT and CDR2 YYREEE (reference sequence). Deletions cut 2 bases from V and 1 base from J, with 9 bases between. This CDR3 contains 14 residues. DNA for the CDR3: TGTGCCAGCAGCTTTGGGCGTAAGAACACTGAAGCTTTCTTT. This gives the protein CASSFGRKNTEAFF.

The V and J genes are TRBV30 and TRBJ2-2; D gene unclear. Germline V gene data show CDR1 as GTSNPN and CDR2 as SVGIG (reference sequence). The CDR3 totals 14 residues. Trimming shortened V by 0 bases and J by 1 base, and 6 bases separated the two germline ends. The CDR3 here is CAWSVPRNTGELFF. Here the CDR3 DNA reads TGTGCCTGGAGTGTACCCAGGAACACCGGGGAGCTGTTTTTT.

This clone was seen just once. The chain combines TRBV27 with TRBJ2-1; the match to TRBD2 covers 9 bases. V gave up 2 bases and J gave up 3 bases; unmatched junction bases: 2. The CDR3 spans 15 residues. Germline CDR1 is MNHEY and CDR2 is SMNVEV (reference sequence). This CDR3 reads CASSLAGGVYNEQFF. CDR3 coding DNA: TGTGCCAGCAGTTTAGCGGGGGGGGTCTACAATGAGCAGTTCTTC.

V usage is TRBV6-5 and J usage is TRBJ1-3; 9 bases align to TRBD1. Germline CDR1 is MNHEY and CDR2 is SVGAGI. The CDR3 is 15 amino acids. With V trimmed by 2 bases and J by 3 bases, 2 bases remained unmatched. CDR3 bases: TGTGCCAGCAGTTACGGACAGGGGAATGGAAACACCATATATTTT. The encoded protein is CASSYGQGNGNTIYF.

This chain connects TRBV4-3 to TRBJ1-5; the D is unclear. Trimming pared 0 bases from V and 2 bases from J, leaving 8 bases between. The germline V gene has CDR1 LGHNA and CDR2 YSLEER. The CDR3 runs 15 residues. The CDR3 DNA sequence: TGCGCCAGCAGCCAAGATCGACATGGCAATCAGCCCCAGCATTTT. Its translation: CASSQDRHGNQPQHF.

This chain uses TRBV2 with TRBJ1-6; TRBD1 matches 7 bases. Looked up from germline, CDR1 is SNHLY and CDR2 is FYNNEI. The CDR3 is made up of 14 amino acids. Trimming removed 5 bases from V and 10 bases from J; junction bases left unmatched: 8. The CDR3 is CASSLTGVDSPLHF. As DNA, the CDR3 is TGTGCCAGCAGTCTAACAGGGGTGGACTCACCCCTCCACTTT.

The rearrangement links TRBV7-2 to TRBJ1-1; 9 nucleotides align to TRBD1. CDR1 and CDR2 from the germline V gene are SGHTA and FQGNSA. V lost 2 bases and J lost 0; bases outside the gene matches: 4. The CDR3 spans 16 residues. This CDR3 is CASSLLGDRVNTEAFF. The CDR3 nucleotides are TGTGCCAGCAGCTTATTGGGGGACAGGGTGAACACTGAAGCTTTCTTT.

This chain's CDR3 is CASSSRRQGGLGRVIYF. CDR3 nucleotides: TGCGCCAGCAGCTCACGCAGACAGGGAGGCTTAGGTCGAGTCATATATTTT. This rearrangement joins TRBV4-1 to TRBJ1-3; 7 nucleotides align to TRBD1. The CDR3 extends over 17 amino acids. The V gene's germline CDR1 is MGHRA and CDR2 YSYEKL. V was clipped by 5 bases and J by 12 bases; unmatched bases: 22.

This chain connects TRBV4-2 to TRBJ1-3, with TRBD1 as a possible D gene (5 bases). This CDR3 spans 16 amino acids. Per germline, CDR1 LGHNA and CDR2 YNFKEQ. V lost 0 bases and J 4 bases, leaving 13 bases between the germline ends. The CDR3 coding sequence is TGTGCCAGCAGCCAAGATATTGAGGGGAGGGGAAACACCATATATTTT. It specifies CASSQDIEGRGNTIYF.

This clone has a single count. The V gene is TRBV5-5, the J gene TRBJ1-5; D is uncertain. V dropped 5 bases and J dropped 0 bases, with 9 bases sitting between them. This CDR3 is built from 14 residues. CDR1 SGHKS and CDR2 YYEKEE come from the germline V gene (reference sequence). CDR3 loop: CASSTGFSNQPQHF. The CDR3, as DNA: TGTGCCAGCAGTACGGGATTTAGCAATCAGCCCCAGCATTTT.

The chain joins TRBV19 to TRBJ2-2; 9 positions match TRBD1. Trimming removed 1 base from V and 2 bases from J; junction bases left unmatched: 5. The CDR3 consists of 17 residues. Germline lookup yields CDR1 LNHDA and CDR2 SQIVND (reference sequence). In nucleotides, the CDR3 is TGTGCCAGTAGTATAGTCTTACAGGGGGCCAACACCGGGGAGCTGTTTTTT. Its protein product is CASSIVLQGANTGELFF.

The CDR3 region is CASAGQESYSNQPQHF. The DNA for the CDR3 is TGTGCCAGCGCCGGACAGGAGAGTTATAGCAATCAGCCCCAGCATTTT. The chain joins TRBV6-6 to TRBJ1-5; 7 bases agree with TRBD1. The ends lost 8 bases at V and 0 bases at J; junction bases unmatched: 10. The germline gives CDR1 MNHNY, CDR2 SVGAGI (reference sequence). This CDR3 is 16 amino acids long.

CDR3 protein: CASRGDYYDTQYF. The DNA of the CDR3 is TGTGCCAGCAGAGGGGACTATTACGATACGCAGTATTTT. V is TRBV2 and J is TRBJ2-3, with 7 bases lining up with TRBD2. This CDR3 comprises 13 residues. From germline, CDR1 is SNHLY and CDR2 FYNNEI. V gave up 6 bases and J gave up 6 bases; unmatched junction bases: 6.

The chain uses TRBV6-1 and TRBJ1-1; D gene uncertain. Germline CDR1 MNHNS, CDR2 SASEGT. The germline V and J ends were trimmed by 6 bases and 12 bases, with 17 bases remaining between them. The CDR3 is 12 residues long. CDR3 loop: CASRPPGSRTFF. The DNA of the CDR3 is TGTGCCAGCAGGCCACCGGGGAGTCGGACTTTCTTT.

The chain combines TRBV19 with TRBJ2-5; 7 bases map to TRBD1. The ends lost 7 bases at V and 5 bases at J; junction bases unmatched: 7. This CDR3 has 13 amino acids. The germline V gene has CDR1 LNHDA and CDR2 SQIVND (reference sequence). CDR3 protein: CASTETGTETQYF. DNA for the CDR3: TGTGCCAGTACTGAGACAGGGACGGAGACCCAGTACTTC.

The chain has TRBV2 and TRBJ1-6; TRBD1 matches 7 bases. This CDR3 comprises 15 residues. V trimming: 2 bases; J trimming: 8 bases; junction bases outside the gene matches: 6. The germline V gene has CDR1 SNHLY and CDR2 FYNNEI. Written as DNA, the CDR3 is TGTGCCAGCAGTGAACAACAGGGGAAATATTCACCCCTCCACTTT. Translation: CASSEQQGKYSPLHF.

The chain is built from TRBV5-6 and TRBJ2-5, with D uncertain. Germline V gene lookup returns CDR1 SGHDT and CDR2 YYEEEE. V lost 1 base and J 7 bases, leaving 17 bases between the germline ends. The length of the CDR3 is 15 residues. The CDR3 sequence: CASSLYPGQDGTQYF. The CDR3 nucleotides read TGTGCCAGCAGCTTGTACCCAGGCCAAGATGGGACCCAGTACTTC.

The J gene is TRBJ2-6, the V gene TRBV7-2; 7 nucleotides agree with TRBD1. This CDR3 has 20 residues. CDR1 and CDR2 from the germline V gene are SGHTA and FQGNSA. V lost 0 bases and J lost 6; bases outside the gene matches: 17. DNA for the CDR3: TGTGCCAGCAGCTTAGCTTTGGACAGGCGCCTTCACCTAGAGGCCAACGTCCTGACTTTC. This codes for CASSLALDRRLHLEANVLTF.

The rearrangement uses TRBV4-1 and TRBJ2-1; the D is unclear. V was shortened by 0 bases and J by 12 bases, with 15 bases between the two germline ends. The CDR3 extends over 14 amino acids. Per germline, CDR1 MGHRA and CDR2 YSYEKL. This chain's CDR3 is CASSQEGLLPGQFF. CDR3 bases: TGCGCCAGCAGCCAAGAAGGTCTCCTTCCAGGGCAGTTCTTC.

The chain joins TRBV11-2 to TRBJ1-5; D not resolved. V was cut by 5 bases and J by 0 bases, with 11 bases left in between. Germline CDR1 reads SGHAT; CDR2 reads FQNNGV. The CDR3 runs 15 residues. In nucleotides, the CDR3 is TGTGCCAGCAGCGCCGGGTCCTATAGCAATCAGCCCCAGCATTTT. Translation: CASSAGSYSNQPQHF. Full variable domain (rest looked up from reference TRBV11-2 and TRBJ1-5): EAGVAQSPRYKIIEKRQSVAFWCNPISGHATLYWYQQILGQGPKLLIQFQNNGVVDDSQLPKDRFSAERLKGVDSTLKIQPAKLEDSAVYLCASSAGSYSNQPQHFGDGTRLSIL.

This clone was seen a single time. The chain combines TRBV2 with TRBJ2-6, with D hard to call. In germline, CDR1 is SNHLY, CDR2 FYNNEI. Trimming left V 5 bases short and J 0 bases short, with 5 bases between. The CDR3 spans 14 residues. CDR3: CASSSLSGANVLTF. The CDR3 DNA reads TGTGCCAGCAGTTCCCTCTCTGGGGCCAACGTCCTGACTTTC. The full variable domain, rest sourced from reference TRBV2 and TRBJ2-6, is EPEVTQTPSHQVTQMGQEVILRCVPISNHLYFYWYRQILGQKVEFLVSFYNNEISEKSEIFDDQFSVERPDGSNFTLKIRSTKLEDSAMYFCASSSLSGANVLTFGAGSRLTVL.